This passage covers 31 T cell receptor beta chains from one sample sequenced in a study of vaccination effects on CD4 cells after COVID-19 (dated by TCRdb to the early 2020s). In the ViraFEST assay, PBMC were stimulated with viral peptide pools, and TCR sequencing was then used to find antigen-specific CD4+ T cell clonotypes based on their expansion. After approximately 11 days of culture, CD4+ T cells were isolated with the EasySep CD4+ T cell isolation kit. Negative nucleocapsid antibody results before and after vaccination confirmed that the healthy vaccine recipients had no prior SARS-CoV-2 infection. For these TCRs, the target antigens are not known. Receptor libraries were prepared by the immunoSEQ multiplex PCR assay. This immuneACCESS table, as held by TCRdb, lists in-frame sequences with V and J called but not all clones. Of the missing ones, under half trace to an unresolved V gene in checked studies; the others have no known cause. For this sample there are 65,000 or so clones; around 77% appear just once. Roughly 3.1% of the sample belongs to the ten largest clones.

This specimen was CD4+ T cells from PBMCs cultured with HCoV-NL63 spike peptides, taken before COVID-19 vaccination. The label giving this sample's cell subset or site can be read as: HCoV-NL63 spike overlapping peptide pool stimulation. These receptors came from a human donor who received a COVID-19 vaccine.

The chain employs TRBV10-1 and TRBJ1-2, with D perhaps matching TRBD1 (6 bases). The CDR3 runs to 15 residues. Germline values: CDR1 WNHNN, CDR2 SYGVQD (reference sequence). V was cut by 6 bases and J by 8 bases, with 22 bases left in between. CDR3 bases: TGCGCCAGCAGCCCCCCCGGCAGGGGTGAATGCGGCTACACCTTC. It is translated as CASSPPGRGECGYTF.

The chain carries TRBV19 and TRBJ1-5, with D maybe TRBD1 (6 bases). From germline, CDR1 is LNHDA and CDR2 SQIVND (reference sequence). V was shortened by 10 bases and J by 7 bases, with 17 bases between the two germline ends. CDR3 size: 13 residues. The CDR3 loop is CATQDRSGQPQHF. The CDR3 DNA reads as TGTGCCACCCAGGACAGAAGCGGACAGCCCCAGCATTTT.

The CDR3 protein is CASSLTDSRGSNQPQHF. CDR3 DNA sequence: TGCGCCAGCAGCTTGACAGACTCACGAGGTAGCAATCAGCCCCAGCATTTT. The genes are TRBV5-1 and TRBJ1-5; unclear D gene. This CDR3 comprises 17 residues. Trimming cost V 1 base and J 0 bases, with 14 bases left between them. Germline V gene data show CDR1 as SGHRS and CDR2 as YFSETQ.

This clone was detected only a few times. The V and J genes are TRBV28 and TRBJ1-2; tentative D call: TRBD1 (5 bases). V was shortened by 2 bases and J by 3 bases, with 10 bases between the two germline ends. CDR3 length: 14 amino acids. Per the germline V gene, CDR1 is MDHEN and CDR2 is SYDVKM. CDR3 sequence: CASSLAGIDYGYTF. The DNA of the CDR3 is TGTGCCAGCAGTTTAGCAGGGATTGACTATGGCTACACCTTC.

This clone has a single count. The chain links TRBV9 to TRBJ2-4; 7 bases agree with TRBD1. The CDR3 spans 15 residues. The germline V gene has CDR1 SGDLS and CDR2 YYNGEE. Trimming took 3 bases from V and 4 from J; bases not matched to a gene: 7. CDR3: CASSAVPGQKNIQYF. CDR3 sequence (DNA): TGTGCCAGCAGCGCAGTCCCGGGACAGAAAAACATTCAGTACTTC. Supplemented by reference TRBV9 and TRBJ2-4, the full variable domain reads DSGVTQTPKHLITATGQRVTLRCSPRSGDLSVYWYQQSLDQGLQFLIQYYNGEERAKGNILERFSAQQFPDLHSELNLSSLELGDSALYFCASSAVPGQKNIQYFGAGTRLSVL.

The J gene is TRBJ2-3, the V gene TRBV19; D gene unclear. Germline V gene data show CDR1 as LNHDA and CDR2 as SQIVND (reference sequence). The CDR3 sequence is 15 residues long. The V gene lost 6 bases and the J gene lost 2 bases, with 15 bases spanning the gap. The CDR3 protein is CASRQTLGSTDTQYF. CDR3 DNA: TGTGCCAGTAGGCAAACTCTAGGGTCCACAGATACGCAGTATTTT.

J is TRBJ1-2 and V is TRBV30; TRBD1 agrees at 9 bases. The length of the CDR3 is 16 residues. Unmatched junction bases numbered 14, after V lost 5 bases and J lost 4 bases. CDR1 and CDR2 (germline): GTSNPN, SVGIG (reference sequence). CDR3 sequence (DNA): TGTGCCTGGGTGTCCCGGGACAGGGATTTTAGCTATGGCTACACCTTC. The encoded protein is CAWVSRDRDFSYGYTF. Based on the CDR3 plus reference TRBV30 and TRBJ1-2, the full variable domain is SQTIHQWPATLVQPVGSPLSLECTVEGTSNPNLYWYRQAAGRGLQLLFYSVGIGQISSEVPQNLSASRPQDRQFILSSKKLLLSDSGFYLCAWVSRDRDFSYGYTFGSGTRLTVV.

This chain links TRBV2 with TRBJ2-1; D not certain. V lost 6 bases, J lost 10 bases, and 10 bases lay in between. From germline, CDR1 is SNHLY and CDR2 FYNNEI. The CDR3 consists of 11 residues. The chain's CDR3 is CASREVGEQFF. CDR3 DNA sequence: TGTGCCAGCAGAGAGGTTGGCGAGCAGTTCTTC.

V gene TRBV24-1 combines with J gene TRBJ2-3; tentative D call: TRBD2 (6 bases). V dropped 9 bases and J dropped 1 base, with 19 bases sitting between them. The germline gives CDR1 KGHDR, CDR2 SFDVKD. The CDR3 totals 16 residues. CDR3 coding DNA: TGTGCCACCCGCGAGAAGGGACTTAGCGGCACAGATACGCAGTATTTT. Amino acid sequence: CATREKGLSGTDTQYF.

The V gene is TRBV7-2, the J gene TRBJ1-2, with D tentatively TRBD1 (5 bases). This CDR3 is 15 amino acids long. V lost 4 bases to trimming and J lost 7 bases, with 19 bases between them. The germline V gene has CDR1 SGHTA and CDR2 FQGNSA. This chain's CDR3 is CASSSTGTAASGYTF. The CDR3 bases are TGTGCCAGCAGCTCGACCGGGACGGCCGCCTCTGGCTACACCTTC.

This sequence joins TRBV2 and TRBJ2-7, with TRBD2 identical over 10 bases. Germline V gene lookup returns CDR1 SNHLY and CDR2 FYNNEI. V lost 7 bases, J lost 7 bases, and 7 bases stayed unmatched. This CDR3 is 13 amino acids long. CDR3: CASNLAGAGEQYV. Written as DNA, the CDR3 is TGTGCCAGCAACCTAGCGGGGGCGGGGGAGCAGTACGTC.

The genes are TRBV7-2 and TRBJ2-7; D might be TRBD2 (7 bases). Trimming left V 0 bases short and J 6 bases short, with 12 bases between. CDR1 and CDR2 from the germline V gene are SGHTA and FQGNSA. This CDR3 has 14 amino acids. The CDR3 bases are TGTGCCAGCAGCTTAGCGGGGGGGCTTTCCGAGCAGTACGTC. Translation: CASSLAGGLSEQYV.

The gene calls are TRBV7-9 and TRBJ2-5; D tentatively reads TRBD1 or TRBD2 (5 bases each). The CDR3 totals 14 residues. V was clipped by 5 bases and J by 7 bases, with 17 bases between them. From germline, CDR1 is SEHNR and CDR2 FQNEAQ (reference sequence). CDR3 sequence (DNA): TGTGCCAGCAGCCGGGACCCCGATTTTACGACCCAGTACTTC. Amino acids: CASSRDPDFTTQYF.

The chain employs TRBV3-1 (or the pseudogene TRBV3-2) and TRBJ2-3; D unclear. The V end lost 1 base, the J end lost 5 bases, and 1 base lay between the germline ends. The CDR3 extends over 11 amino acids. Germline V gene data show CDR1 as LGHDT and CDR2 as YNNKEL (reference sequence). CDR3 region: CASSQGDTQYF. As DNA, the CDR3 is TGTGCCAGCAGCCAAGGAGATACGCAGTATTTT.

With regard to this clone: Other DNA sequences within the sample encode an identical CDR3. The J gene is TRBJ2-7, the V gene TRBV20-1; D remains ambiguous. The CDR3 sequence is 11 residues long. Trimming left V 2 bases short and J 4 bases short, with 6 bases between. In germline, CDR1 is DFQATT, CDR2 SNEGSKA (reference sequence). In nucleotides, the CDR3 is TGCAGTGCTAGATCTGGGTACGAGCAGTACGTC. It codes for CSARSGYEQYV.

J is TRBJ1-3 and V is TRBV5-1, with D possibly being TRBD1 (6 bases). This CDR3 has 15 amino acids. V was shortened by 2 bases and J by 0 bases, with 9 bases between the two germline ends. Germline V gene data show CDR1 as SGHRS and CDR2 as YFSETQ. The CDR3 DNA follows: TGCGCCAGCAGCTTACAGGGTCTCTCTGGAAACACCATATATTTT. It yields the protein CASSLQGLSGNTIYF.

The chain joins TRBV4-1 to TRBJ2-5; D perhaps matches TRBD2 (6 bases). V lost 5 bases and J 0 bases, leaving 16 bases between the germline ends. The CDR3 consists of 16 residues. CDR1 and CDR2 from the germline V gene are MGHRA and YSYEKL. CDR3 bases: TGCGCCAGCAGCTGGCAGCGTGGGGGGAACCAAGAGACCCAGTACTTC. This translates into CASSWQRGGNQETQYF.

The gene calls are TRBV6-5 and TRBJ2-2; 9 nucleotides match TRBD1. V trimming: 6 bases; J trimming: 5 bases; junction bases outside the gene matches: 4. Germline values: CDR1 MNHEY, CDR2 SVGAGI. The CDR3 contains 14 residues. The CDR3 DNA reads as TGTGCCAGCAGACAGGGGGCGCGTACCGGGGAGCTGTTTTTT. Protein sequence: CASRQGARTGELFF.

The V call is TRBV6-5, the J call TRBJ1-3; D uncertain. Trimming cost V 9 bases and J 0 bases, with 15 bases left between them. This CDR3 spans 15 amino acids. CDR1 MNHEY and CDR2 SVGAGI come from the germline V gene. CDR3 in amino acids: CASSSTADSGNTIYF. The CDR3 coding sequence is TGTGCCAGTTCCTCGACCGCAGACTCTGGAAACACCATATATTTT.

The CDR3 bases are TGTGCCAGCAGTTTATCGCAAGTCACAGATACGCAGTATTTT. Its translation is CASSLSQVTDTQYF. This chain uses TRBV27 with TRBJ2-3; no definite D call. The CDR3 is 14 residues long. Trimming took 0 bases from V and 2 from J, leaving 6 bases between them. Germline V gives CDR1 MNHEY, CDR2 SMNVEV (reference sequence).

The chain combines TRBV5-1 with TRBJ2-2; the D is unclear. The length of the CDR3 is 14 residues. Deletions cut 0 bases from V and 4 bases from J, with 7 bases between. Per germline, CDR1 SGHRS and CDR2 YFSETQ. In DNA, the CDR3 is TGCGCCAGCAGCTTGGGCTCGGCCACCGGGGAGCTGTTTTTT. Its translation: CASSLGSATGELFF. The full variable domain, with the rest looked up from reference TRBV5-1 and TRBJ2-2, is KAGVTQTPRYLIKTRGQQVTLSCSPISGHRSVSWYQQTPGQGLQFLFEYFSETQRNKGNFPGRFSGRQFSNSRSEMNVSTLELGDSALYLCASSLGSATGELFFGEGSRLTVL.

The CDR3 nucleotides are TGCGCCAGCAGCTTGGGACAGGGGGTGACAGATACGCAGTATTTT. Translating it yields CASSLGQGVTDTQYF. The chain has TRBV5-1 and TRBJ2-3; TRBD1 aligns across 9 bases. This CDR3 has 15 residues. Germline values: CDR1 SGHRS, CDR2 YFSETQ. Trimming removed 0 bases from V and 3 bases from J; junction bases left unmatched: 2.

This clone was detected only a few times. This chain joins TRBV7-2 and TRBJ1-5, with TRBD1 identical over 8 bases. After removal of 3 bases from V and 1 base from J, the junction contained 2 bases not matched to a gene. This CDR3 contains 15 residues. Germline V gene sequence: CDR1 SGHTA, CDR2 FQGNSA. The CDR3 sequence is CASSFGQGSNQPQHF. Written as DNA, the CDR3 is TGTGCCAGCAGCTTCGGACAGGGAAGCAATCAGCCCCAGCATTTT.

This clone was counted only a few times. V is TRBV7-9 and J is TRBJ2-1; D gene unclear. The ends were cut back, 1 base at V and 3 bases at J, with 7 bases in the middle. The CDR3 length is 14 residues. Germline values: CDR1 SEHNR, CDR2 FQNEAQ (reference sequence). The CDR3 protein is CASSLGQYYNEQFF. The CDR3 region has the DNA TGTGCCAGCAGCTTAGGTCAATACTACAATGAGCAGTTCTTC.

J is TRBJ2-2 and V is TRBV18; 7 bases are shared with TRBD1. The CDR3 is made up of 16 amino acids. Germline V lookup: CDR1 KGHSH, CDR2 LQKENI. Unmatched junction bases numbered 8, after V lost 3 bases and J lost 4 bases. The CDR3 region is CASSPFTKGATGELFF. The DNA of the CDR3 is TGTGCCAGCTCACCGTTTACAAAGGGGGCCACCGGGGAGCTGTTTTTT.

The chain carries TRBV29-1 and TRBJ1-4; tentative D call: TRBD1 (6 bases). V shed 0 bases and J shed 0 bases, with 17 bases lying between them. Germline CDR1 is SQVTM and CDR2 is ANQGSEA. The CDR3 is 18 amino acids. The chain's CDR3 is CSVEDLRRGLATNEKLFF. In DNA, the CDR3 is TGCAGCGTTGAAGATCTCCGCAGGGGTCTGGCAACTAATGAAAAACTGTTTTTT. Looking up the rest from reference TRBV29-1 and TRBJ1-4 gives the full variable domain: SAVISQKPSRDICQRGTSLTIQCQVDSQVTMMFWYRQQPGQSLTLIATANQGSEATYESGFVIDKFPISRPNLTFSTLTVSNMSPEDSSIYLCSVEDLRRGLATNEKLFFGSGTQLSVL.

This clone is a singleton in its sample. The J gene is TRBJ2-1, the V gene TRBV5-1; weak D call: TRBD2 (6 bases). The CDR3 covers 17 residues. The V gene lost 0 bases and the J gene lost 3 bases, with 16 bases spanning the gap. Germline V lookup: CDR1 SGHRS, CDR2 YFSETQ. The CDR3 sequence: CASSLVSLSGGYNEQFF. For the CDR3, the DNA is TGCGCCAGCAGCTTGGTTAGTCTTTCCGGGGGCTACAATGAGCAGTTCTTC.

This clone was detected once. The chain couples TRBV10-3 to TRBJ2-7; unclear D gene. This CDR3 comprises 12 residues. Germline V gives CDR1 ENHRY, CDR2 SYGVKD. Trimming took off 0 bases at V and 6 bases at J, with 6 bases between the two ends. The CDR3 nucleotides read TGTGCCATCAGTGAGTCGGGGTTCGAGCAGTACGTC. Translating gives CAISESGFEQYV.

The rearrangement uses TRBV10-3 and TRBJ1-2; TRBD1 is a possible D gene (5 bases). The CDR3 totals 12 residues. Germline loops: CDR1 ENHRY, CDR2 SYGVKD. V was clipped by 11 bases and J by 4 bases, with 14 bases between them. CDR3 coding DNA: TGTGCCTCAAACCAGGGTGGCTATGGCTACACCTTC. It translates to CASNQGGYGYTF.

In this sample, this clone turned up once. The chain uses TRBV7-2 and TRBJ1-2; 7 bases map to TRBD1. CDR1 SGHTA and CDR2 FQGNSA come from the germline V gene. The CDR3 sequence is 15 residues long. V lost 1 base to trimming and J lost 4 bases; unmatched junction nucleotides: 6. The CDR3 here is CASSLEGGSVYGYTF. The CDR3 bases are TGTGCCAGCAGCTTAGAAGGGGGCAGCGTCTATGGCTACACCTTC. The full variable domain, completed using reference TRBV7-2 and TRBJ1-2, is GAGVSQSPSNKVTEKGKDVELRCDPISGHTALYWYRQSLGQGLEFLIYFQGNSAPDKSGLPSDRFSAERTGGSVSTLTIQRTQQEDSAVYLCASSLEGGSVYGYTFGSGTRLTVV.

The chain recombines TRBV24-1 with TRBJ2-3, with D unresolved. The CDR3 has 14 residues. Germline V lookup: CDR1 KGHDR, CDR2 SFDVKD. The V and J ends lost 5 bases and 2 bases respectively, with 10 bases between them. CDR3 sequence reads: CATSAAVSTDTQYF. Here the CDR3 DNA reads TGTGCCACCAGTGCGGCAGTATCCACAGATACGCAGTATTTT.